This T cell receptor beta chain was identified in a study of shared clonotypes between healthy human individuals. Study-level background: Each donor had three CD4 naive, three CD4 memory, two CD8 naive and one CD8 memory plate.

Whole-study results and caveats: Of the naive CD4 clonotypes, around 5% were shared across a few donors. Memory subsets had estimated richness that was generally smaller than that of naive subsets.

CDR1 SGHDN and CDR2 FVKESK come from the germline V gene. V lost 3 bases, J lost 3 bases, and 14 bases lay in between. The CDR3 is made up of 15 amino acids. Note on this clone: The antigen is undetermined.

The data were produced by immunoSEQ multiplex PCR, yet TCRdb's version contains in-frame clones alone and is incomplete. The table has over a million clones, 95% to 97% seen once. This chain connects TRBV14 to TRBJ1-2; no definite D call. Specimen: naive CD4+ T cells sorted from blood. Subset specified: CD45RA+ positively selected. This clonotype originated in a man aged 30 to 45 in good health. CDR3 residues: CASSHGIRRDYGYTF. The CDR3 DNA is TGTGCCAGCAGCCACGGGATTAGGAGGGACTATGGCTACACCTTC.